This TCR beta chain appears in the sequencing data of a study of blood T cell repertoires in COVID-19 (dated by TCRdb to the early 2020s). In terms of the full investigation: Samples covering the acute and convalescent phases of COVID-19 were provided by collaborators in the United States, Italy and Spain. The prospective study material was composed of cDNA or gDNA derived from T cells, B-cell-depleted T cells, or PBMCs. Deeply sampled blood TCRbeta repertoires from subjects exposed to, actively infected with, or recovered from COVID-19 were included in the dataset. The repertoires were released in a freely available public database meant as a resource for research on the immune response to SARS-CoV-2. Samples were obtained from the ongoing ImmuneRACE study (first 160 participants) and from 1,200 or so subjects provided by 6 global collaborators. A de-identified subject ID, COVID-19 status, age in years and sex were almost always included in the sample metadata. Where available, HLA class I and class II types were taken from metadata supplied by the sample provider and were not determined by assay-based typing. On the study overall, not on this receptor specifically: How much clinical and demographic metadata was included differed by source and by participant, and the metadata was provided uncurated.

The germline V and J ends show losses of 7 bases and 4 bases respectively, and no gene match explains 11 bases of the junction. CDR1 and CDR2 are read off the germline V gene as SGHAT and FQNNGV. The CDR3 runs 15 amino acids, cysteine and phenylalanine included. Left in the record is the CDR3 DNA by itself, 45 bases read in frame from the first base. TCRbeta CDR3 regions were amplified from genomic DNA using the immunoSEQ Assay, a bias-controlled multiplex PCR. The authors processed their data as follows. The number of nucleated cells in each sample was estimated from the amplification of reference gene primers within the assay. Sequence reads were collapsed and filtered to measure the absolute abundance of every unique TCRbeta CDR3 rearrangement. For each sample, productive Simpson clonality was calculated as the square root of Simpson's diversity index across productive rearrangements. TCRdb re-hosts the immuneACCESS table, in-frame sequences only. Its copies lack some clones; in the studies checked, an unresolved V gene accounts for under half of them, and the cause for the rest is not known. The V and J calls and the clone size are those of that table, but D and trimming were determined from the DNA. This sample is represented by about 170,000 clones; roughly 80% of them were singletons. The ten largest clonotypes hold under 4.5% of the sample.

In the prospective study, participants were about 18 to 95 years old, resided in 24 geographic areas of the United States, and were enrolled through a virtual design. In the prospective study, cohorts were assigned on the basis of participant-reported clinical history obtained from a screening survey and a study questionnaire. Recovered participants in ImmuneRACE Cohort 3 were defined as having two consecutive negative NP/OP PCR tests, clearance from a healthcare professional, or resolution of symptoms. Each participant in the prospective study had whole blood, serum and a nasopharyngeal or oropharyngeal swab collected by mobile phlebotomists. Prospective study participants could optionally give additional blood draws and questionnaires over an approximately 2-month period. Before DNA extraction, blood samples from the prospective study were shipped at room temperature or frozen. Note on this clone: What this receptor recognizes is not known. No qualities accompany the bases; no much larger clone lies one base away.

The sample taken for sequencing was PBMCs or T cells enriched from blood (not recorded which). This sequence originates from a woman between 50 and 59 years old who had recovered from COVID-19. This receptor chain uses TRBV11-2 and TRBJ1-2, and 8 junctional nucleotides match TRBD1. The nucleotide sequence reads TGTGCCAGCAAACAGGGGGAAGTAGGTGTCTATGGCTACACCTTC. Its translation is CASKQGEVGVYGYTF.